This T cell receptor beta chain derives from a study of cytomegalovirus exposure and HLA in healthy donors. Notes on this clone: Its target is unknown.

V shed 6 bases and J shed 3 bases, with 6 bases lying between them. Germline CDR1 and CDR2: ENHRY and SYGVKD. The CDR3 runs 13 residues. Amplification used 60 Vbeta primers and 13 Jbeta primers. The data were produced by immunoSEQ multiplex PCR, yet TCRdb's version contains in-frame clones alone and is incomplete. The sample lists around 93,000 clones; approximately 80% were seen once. General study points: TCR beta chain V- and J-gene trimming was linked, in a later analysis, to a missense variant in DCLRE1C. The records held CMV serostatus as the only immune exposure information. A highly shared variant cluster was judged a likely technical artifact. Later work associated more than 15,000 TCR beta sequences with HLA alleles at 0.05 false discovery rate.

The chain links TRBV10-3 to TRBJ1-6; D is possibly TRBD1 (6 bases). Sequencing input: PBMCs. The clonotype originates from a middle-aged woman in good health and CMV-seronegative. CDR3 amino acids: CAIRDSYNSPLHF. The CDR3 DNA is TGTGCCATCAGGGACAGCTATAATTCACCCCTCCACTTT.